This TCR beta chain was obtained from a study of cytomegalovirus exposure and HLA in healthy donors. Study-level background: Early release data held tens of millions of unique TCRs from HLA-typed donors. Study outcomes and limitations: A later analysis linked around 17,000 TCR beta sequences to HLA alleles at 0.05 false discovery rate.

The germline V gene encodes CDR1 MGHRA and CDR2 YSYEKL. The CDR3 has 14 amino acids. Trimming at V came to 0 bases and at J to 8 bases, leaving 2 bases not matched to a gene. The PCR made use of 60 Vbeta and 13 Jbeta primers. The method was immunoSEQ multiplex PCR; TCRdb's version includes in-frame clones alone and lacks a portion of them. The table has fewer than 150,000 clones, roughly four fifths seen once; the top ten hold around 2%. To note about this clone: Antigen: not known.

This clonotype was sampled from a man in his thirties or forties in good health and CMV-seronegative. The chain carries TRBV4-1 and TRBJ1-4, with 8 bases aligning to TRBD1. The sample comprised PBMCs. CDR3 sequence: CASSQEGTGEKLFF. The DNA of the CDR3 is TGCGCCAGCAGCCAAGAAGGGACAGGCGAAAAACTGTTTTTT.